This T cell receptor (beta chain) was profiled in a study of patients and donors after allogeneic stem cell transplantation. The V and J ends lost 4 bases and 2 bases respectively, with 13 bases between them. The CDR3 sequence is 15 residues long. CDR1 and CDR2 from the germline V gene are SGHRS and YFSETQ. TCRdb independently ran MiXCR on the RT-PCR reads; one entry per CDR3 protein. The table lists some 92,000 distinct CDR3 sequences, roughly 52% of them singletons. The clonotype comes from a human donor who was either an allogeneic HSCT recipient or a stem cell or donor lymphocyte infusion donor (not recorded which). It is not recorded whose cells these are; they may come from a transplant donor. V usage is TRBV5-1 and J usage is TRBJ1-3; D possibly corresponds to TRBD1 (5 bases). The sample comprised blood, either unsorted or a sorted T cell fraction (not recorded which). For the CDR3, the DNA is TGCGCCAGCAGCATCCGGGGGTCCACTGGAAACACCATATATTTT. Protein: CASSIRGSTGNTIYF.